These 12 T cell receptor beta chains share one sample of origin, sequenced in a study of identical twins. Each CDR3 protein is one row after TCRdb ran MiXCR on the 5' RACE reads. Of around 480,000 distinct CDR3 sequences listed, 12% to 15% were seen once; the top ten hold 0.4% to 0.55%. The same sample was also studied in work on yellow fever vaccine responses in identical twins.

The sample comprised CD4+ T cells sorted from blood. The receptors were gathered from a woman aged 18 to 35 in good health.

This clonotype was seen more than once but under ten times. The CDR3: CSAPGQGQAAGELFF. In DNA form, the CDR3 reads TGCAGTGCGCCAGGACAGGGACAGGCAGCCGGGGAGCTGTTTTTT. This chain joins TRBV20-1 and TRBJ2-2; 8 nucleotides agree with TRBD1. Germline V CDR1 and CDR2: DFQATT, SNEGSKA (reference sequence). The CDR3 runs to 15 residues. V was clipped by 6 bases and J by 6 bases; unmatched bases: 12.

The chain recombines TRBV5-1 with TRBJ1-5; 7 bases map to TRBD1. V lost 5 bases and J lost 5; bases outside the gene matches: 7. CDR3 size: 14 residues. CDR1 and CDR2 (germline): SGHRS, YFSETQ. The DNA of the CDR3 is TGCGCCAGCAGGAGGGACAGCCGAGATCAGCCCCAGCATTTT. Translating gives CASRRDSRDQPQHF.

The chain is built from TRBV7-9 and TRBJ2-2; 11 nucleotides match TRBD2. CDR3 length: 16 residues. Germline V lookup: CDR1 SEHNR, CDR2 FQNEAQ (reference sequence). J gave up 6 bases and V 8 bases, and 11 bases lay outside the gene matches. CDR3 nucleotide sequence: TGTGCCAGCCCGAAAGTGACTAGCGGGAATTCCGGGGAGCTGTTTTTT. Residues: CASPKVTSGNSGELFF.

There are a few counts of this clonotype. This chain uses TRBV5-1 with TRBJ2-7; no clear D gene. Per germline, CDR1 SGHRS and CDR2 YFSETQ. V was clipped by 4 bases and J by 0 bases, with 17 bases between them. The CDR3 runs to 16 residues. This CDR3 reads CASSPQPTVNSYEQYF. The CDR3 DNA reads as TGCGCCAGCAGCCCGCAACCGACCGTCAACTCCTACGAGCAGTACTTC.

This clonotype was seen more than once but under ten times. J is TRBJ2-2 and V is TRBV12-3 or TRBV12-4; D perhaps matches TRBD1 (5 bases). Trimming took 6 bases from V and 0 from J, leaving 11 bases between them. This CDR3 is built from 15 residues. The CDR3 protein is CASRPTASNTGELFF. The CDR3 DNA reads TGTGCCAGCAGACCGACAGCTTCGAACACCGGGGAGCTGTTTTTT.

At least ten counts were recorded for this clonotype. The chain links TRBV5-1 to TRBJ2-2; 7 bases map to TRBD1. V was clipped by 2 bases and J by 0 bases; unmatched bases: 1. Germline lookup yields CDR1 SGHRS and CDR2 YFSETQ. The CDR3 runs 15 residues. The DNA of the CDR3 is TGCGCCAGCAGCTTTGGACAGGCGAACACCGGGGAGCTGTTTTTT. Protein: CASSFGQANTGELFF.

The chain couples TRBV9 to TRBJ2-3; no reliable D call. Germline V CDR1 and CDR2: SGDLS, YYNGEE. This CDR3 is 14 amino acids long. V shed 0 bases and J shed 4 bases, with 9 bases lying between them. The DNA of the CDR3 is TGTGCCAGCAGCGTAGGAAATAGCCCAGATACGCAGTATTTT. Translated: CASSVGNSPDTQYF.

This sequence joins TRBV12-3 or TRBV12-4 and TRBJ1-2, with a possible D match to TRBD1 (5 bases). The CDR3 is 14 amino acids. The germline V and J ends were trimmed by 1 base and 9 bases, with 15 bases remaining between them. The CDR3 spells CASSLVGGVSSYTF. The CDR3, as DNA: TGTGCCAGCAGTTTAGTTGGGGGTGTCTCGAGCTACACCTTC.

The chain links TRBV11-1 to TRBJ2-7; maybe TRBD1 (6 bases). The germline gives CDR1 SGHAT, CDR2 FQDESV (reference sequence). Trimming left V 4 bases short and J 0 bases short, with 13 bases between. CDR3 length: 15 amino acids. DNA for the CDR3: TGTGCCAGCAGCTATTCCGGACAGCCCTCCTACGAGCAGTACTTC. Translating gives CASSYSGQPSYEQYF.

The chain employs TRBV2 and TRBJ2-2; D is possibly TRBD1 or TRBD2 (5 bases each). The CDR3 totals 15 residues. Trimming cost V 4 bases and J 0 bases, with 9 bases left between them. Germline CDR1 and CDR2: SNHLY and FYNNEI. CDR3 DNA: TGTGCCAGCAGTGTACGGGGCTCGAACACCGGGGAGCTGTTTTTT. Protein product: CASSVRGSNTGELFF.

This clonotype was seen many times. This rearrangement joins TRBV24-1 to TRBJ2-1; TRBD2 matches 8 bases. This CDR3 comprises 17 residues. With 3 bases clipped from V and 8 bases from J, the junction kept 14 bases outside the gene matches. CDR1 is KGHDR, CDR2 SFDVKD, per germline. The CDR3 is CATSDTSSGTRAYEQFF. The CDR3 nucleotides are TGTGCCACCAGTGATACATCGTCCGGGACTAGGGCCTATGAGCAGTTCTTC.

This clonotype was detected only a few times. The gene calls are TRBV28 and TRBJ2-7; tentatively, D is TRBD2 (7 bases). CDR1 and CDR2 from the germline V gene are MDHEN and SYDVKM. Trimming took 7 bases from V and 0 from J, leaving 19 bases between them. The CDR3 has 16 residues. The chain's CDR3 is CASTKTGRGSSYEQYF. DNA of the CDR3: TGTGCCAGCACCAAAACAGGGCGGGGGAGCTCCTACGAGCAGTACTTC.